Each of the 9 T cell receptor beta chains below was sequenced from the same sample in a study of PD-1 blockade in classical Hodgkin lymphoma. TCRdb's copy holds only in-frame clones and misses some; the assay was immunoSEQ multiplex PCR. The sample contains several thousand clones, about 82% of which appear only once. All trial patients relapsed after autologous stem cell transplantation. Sequenced here: peripheral blood mononuclear cells (PBMCs), sampled at baseline. The receptor source for this set is a human donor with classical Hodgkin lymphoma.

In regard to this clone: Relative to the germline gene, one junction end is altered; a read error may explain this. The sample carries other DNA sequences with the same CDR3. J is TRBJ1-1 and V is TRBV28; TRBD1 matches 9 bases. This CDR3 is 14 amino acids long. CDR1 is MDHEN, CDR2 SYDVKM, per germline. CDR3 DNA sequence: TGCGCCAGCAGTTTACTGGGACAGGGAATTGAAGCTTTCTTT. Encoded protein: CASSLLGQGIEAFF.

V usage is TRBV6-1 and J usage is TRBJ2-6; D remains unclear. V gave up 2 bases and J gave up 0 bases, with 8 bases separating them. CDR3 length equals 16 residues. CDR1 MNHNS and CDR2 SASEGT come from the germline V gene. The CDR3 is CASSELRVSGANVLTF. The CDR3 nucleotides read TGTGCCAGCAGTGAACTTCGAGTCTCTGGGGCCAACGTCCTGACTTTC.

The chain uses TRBV19 and TRBJ2-5, with 8 bases identical to TRBD1. Losses at the gene ends were 4 bases for V and 5 bases for J; bases not matched to a gene: 6. CDR3 length: 14 amino acids. CDR1 is LNHDA, CDR2 SQIVND, per germline (reference sequence). The CDR3 spells CASSTQGAGETQYF. In DNA form, the CDR3 reads TGTGCCAGTAGTACCCAGGGGGCGGGCGAGACCCAGTACTTC.

The gene calls are TRBV2 and TRBJ1-1; D is unresolved. The CDR3 has 11 amino acids. V was shortened by 5 bases and J by 11 bases, with 12 bases between the two germline ends. Germline loops: CDR1 SNHLY, CDR2 FYNNEI. The CDR3 DNA follows: TGTGCCAGCAGTTTAGTAGAATTGGCTTTCTTT. This encodes CASSLVELAFF.

This clone is medium-sized. This rearrangement joins TRBV9 to TRBJ2-3; the D call may be TRBD1 or TRBD2 (5 bases each). Germline values: CDR1 SGDLS, CDR2 YYNGEE. Trimming took off 2 bases at V and 2 bases at J, with 12 bases between the two ends. This CDR3 spans 15 amino acids. The CDR3 region is CASSVTGTTTDTQYF. The CDR3 DNA reads as TGTGCCAGCAGCGTCACCGGGACGACCACAGATACGCAGTATTTT.

V gene TRBV5-5 combines with J gene TRBJ1-1, with TRBD1 as a possible D gene (5 bases). CDR1 and CDR2 from the germline V gene are SGHKS and YYEKEE (reference sequence). V was cut by 1 base and J by 3 bases, with 19 bases left in between. The CDR3 runs to 17 residues. CDR3 loop: CASSLTGVLFLDTEAFF. CDR3 in DNA: TGTGCCAGCAGCTTGACAGGCGTATTATTCTTGGACACTGAAGCTTTCTTT.

The chain uses TRBV6-5 and TRBJ1-1, with D uncertain. Looked up from germline, CDR1 is MNHEY and CDR2 is SVGAGI. Trimming left V 3 bases short and J 0 bases short, with 5 bases between. The CDR3 is 13 residues long. Written as DNA, the CDR3 is TGTGCCAGCAGTTATTCGGTGAACACTGAAGCTTTCTTT. Translation: CASSYSVNTEAFF.

This clone was detected only once. V gene TRBV28 combines with J gene TRBJ2-7, with D unresolved. This CDR3 spans 14 amino acids. Germline V gene lookup returns CDR1 MDHEN and CDR2 SYDVKM. The V end lost 1 base, the J end lost 1 base, and 8 bases lay between the germline ends. The CDR3 protein is CASSLYGKSYEQYF. CDR3 in DNA: TGTGCCAGCAGTTTATATGGGAAATCCTACGAGCAGTACTTC. Supplemented by reference TRBV28 and TRBJ2-7, the full variable domain reads DVKVTQSSRYLVKRTGEKVFLECVQDMDHENMFWYRQDPGLGLRLIYFSYDVKMKEKGDIPEGYSVSREKKERFSLILESASTNQTSMYLCASSLYGKSYEQYFGPGTRLTVT.

This clone has just a few counts. The chain links TRBV5-1 to TRBJ2-7; 7 bases are a match to TRBD1. CDR1 is SGHRS and CDR2 is YFSETQ in the germline V gene. The CDR3 is made up of 14 amino acids. After removal of 4 bases from V and 0 bases from J, the junction contained 4 bases not matched to a gene. CDR3 region: CASSQRQGSYEQYF. For the CDR3, the DNA is TGCGCCAGCAGCCAAAGACAGGGCTCCTACGAGCAGTACTTC.